These 16 T cell receptor beta chains share one sample of origin, sequenced in a study of cytomegalovirus exposure and HLA in healthy donors. Researchers ran the PCR with 60 Vbeta and 13 Jbeta primers. Here immunoSEQ multiplex PCR was the method, and the copy in TCRdb shows in-frame clones only, minus some. The data contain about 140,000 clones, 70% to 80% of them singletons. The material sequenced was PBMCs. The receptors stem from a female donor in good health and CMV-seronegative.

The genes are TRBV7-8 and TRBJ2-1; D gene ambiguous. Germline CDR1 SGHVS, CDR2 FQNEAQ. V was trimmed by 0 bases and J by 9 bases, leaving 9 bases between them. The CDR3 runs 13 residues. CDR3 nucleotide sequence: TGTGCCAGCAGCTTAGCGATAATCGGTGAGCAGTTCTTC. Amino acids: CASSLAIIGEQFF.

V is TRBV7-2 and J is TRBJ2-1, with TRBD2 identical over 10 bases. Germline CDR1 reads SGHTA; CDR2 reads FQGNSA. The CDR3 contains 16 residues. The junction had 11 bases not matched to a gene; V was cut back by 5 bases and J by 7 bases. CDR3 loop: CASSVSSGRAINEQFF. The CDR3 DNA reads TGTGCCAGCAGCGTCTCAAGCGGGAGGGCCATAAATGAGCAGTTCTTC.

The chain employs TRBV5-6 and TRBJ2-7; a weak D match, TRBD2 (5 bases). Trimming took off 1 base at V and 5 bases at J, with 7 bases between the two ends. CDR3 length: 12 residues. Germline V lookup: CDR1 SGHDT, CDR2 YYEEEE. The chain's CDR3 is CASSLTSDEQYF. The CDR3 region has the DNA TGTGCCAGCAGCTTGACTAGTGACGAGCAGTACTTC.

J is TRBJ1-1 and V is TRBV29-1; D perhaps matches TRBD1 (5 bases). This CDR3 spans 13 amino acids. V was clipped by 6 bases and J by 1 base, with 12 bases between them. Per germline, CDR1 SQVTM and CDR2 ANQGSEA. Written as DNA, the CDR3 is TGCAGCGTGACACCTAGGGGGAACACTGAAGCTTTCTTT. As protein: CSVTPRGNTEAFF.

This clone was seen only a few times. The J gene is TRBJ1-4, the V gene TRBV6-6, with a tentative D call TRBD1 (6 bases). V shed 0 bases and J shed 6 bases, with 8 bases lying between them. The CDR3 covers 14 residues. Germline loops: CDR1 MNHNY, CDR2 SVGAGI (reference sequence). CDR3 sequence (DNA): TGTGCCAGCAGTTACTCGGGGGCCTATGAAAAACTGTTTTTT. It translates to CASSYSGAYEKLFF.

This clone was observed a handful of times. The J gene is TRBJ2-3, the V gene TRBV7-3; TRBD2 matches at 10 bases. This CDR3 spans 16 amino acids. CDR1 and CDR2 (germline): SGHTA, FQGTGA. V trimming: 4 bases; J trimming: 3 bases; junction bases outside the gene matches: 7. The CDR3 region is CASSSNAAGGTDTQYF. CDR3 in DNA: TGTGCCAGCAGCTCTAACGCAGCGGGGGGGACAGATACGCAGTATTTT.

This chain uses TRBV5-6 with TRBJ2-5; 9 positions agree with TRBD1. The DNA end is a closer match to TRBJ2-7, so the J assignment may be wrong. The V gene's germline CDR1 is SGHDT and CDR2 YYEEEE. The CDR3 covers 12 residues. The CDR3 loop reads CASSRTGVEQYF. The CDR3 DNA reads as TGTGCCAGCAGCCGGACAGGGGTCGAGCAGTACTTC.

This chain uses TRBV2 with TRBJ2-5, with 12 bases lining up with TRBD2. CDR1 and CDR2 from the germline V gene are SNHLY and FYNNEI. J gave up 3 bases and V 6 bases, and 8 bases lay outside the gene matches. The CDR3 runs to 16 residues. Here the CDR3 DNA reads TGTGCCAGCAGGTCTACTAGCGGGGGGATCAAAGAGACCCAGTACTTC. This codes for CASRSTSGGIKETQYF.

This clone has only one observation. The chain combines TRBV7-9 with TRBJ1-5, with D hard to call. Germline CDR1 is SEHNR and CDR2 is FQNEAQ (reference sequence). Trimming pared 5 bases from V and 2 bases from J, leaving 7 bases between. This CDR3 comprises 13 residues. The CDR3 DNA is TGTGCCAGCAGCCCCTCGGGCAATCAGCCCCAGCATTTT. It yields the protein CASSPSGNQPQHF.

The chain links TRBV5-4 to TRBJ2-7; possibly TRBD1 for D (5 bases). The germline CDR1 and CDR2 sequences are SGHNT and YYREEE (reference sequence). The V end lost 3 bases, the J end lost 5 bases, and 27 bases lay between the germline ends. The CDR3 spans 18 residues. The CDR3 DNA is TGTGCCAGCAGCTCAATTTTCCCCGGACACTTCCTGAGTGACGAGCAGTACTTC. It yields the protein CASSSIFPGHFLSDEQYF.

The chain couples TRBV10-3 to TRBJ1-2; D may be TRBD1 (5 bases). The germline V gene encodes CDR1 ENHRY and CDR2 SYGVKD. V gave up 4 bases and J gave up 3 bases, with 12 bases separating them. The CDR3 contains 14 residues. CDR3: CAISGPQGYYGYTF. The CDR3 region has the DNA TGTGCCATCAGTGGCCCTCAGGGATACTATGGCTACACCTTC.

This chain uses TRBV7-2 with TRBJ2-4; D call uncertain. This CDR3 is built from 14 residues. V was shortened by 5 bases and J by 0 bases, with 8 bases between the two germline ends. Germline CDR1 is SGHTA and CDR2 is FQGNSA. CDR3 residues: CASSPLIAKNIQYF. Written as DNA, the CDR3 is TGTGCCAGCAGCCCACTTATAGCCAAAAACATTCAGTACTTC.

V gene TRBV6-1 combines with J gene TRBJ2-5; TRBD2 might be the D (5 bases). The CDR3 totals 13 residues. The germline V gene has CDR1 MNHNS and CDR2 SASEGT. V was pared by 1 base and J by 5 bases, with 8 bases between. The CDR3 is CASSEERDETQYF. For the CDR3, the DNA is TGTGCCAGCAGTGAAGAGAGGGATGAGACCCAGTACTTC.

The chain carries TRBV5-1 and TRBJ2-5, with 10 bases matching TRBD2. V was clipped by 0 bases and J by 3 bases; unmatched bases: 5. The CDR3 has 16 residues. Per the germline V gene, CDR1 is SGHRS and CDR2 is YFSETQ. The CDR3 region has the DNA TGCGCCAGCAGCTTGGATGTAGCGGGGGGAAAAGAGACCCAGTACTTC. Protein: CASSLDVAGGKETQYF.

This chain connects TRBV5-4 to TRBJ1-3, with a tentative D call TRBD1 (6 bases). The V end was cut by 0 bases, the J end by 0 bases, with 13 bases between. The CDR3 is 17 amino acids. Germline values: CDR1 SGHNT, CDR2 YYREEE (reference sequence). CDR3 amino acids: CASSLGAGANSGNTIYF. DNA for the CDR3: TGTGCCAGCAGCTTGGGGGCAGGGGCCAACTCTGGAAACACCATATATTTT.

This chain joins TRBV7-9 and TRBJ2-2, with D tentatively TRBD1 (6 bases). CDR1 and CDR2 from the germline V gene are SEHNR and FQNEAQ (reference sequence). V was cut by 7 bases and J by 4 bases, with 19 bases left in between. CDR3 length: 16 residues. The CDR3 loop reads CASTPIAGDVTGELFF. The CDR3 bases are TGTGCCAGCACCCCGATTGCAGGGGATGTCACCGGGGAGCTGTTTTTT.